The 18 T cell receptor beta chains reported below all come from one sample, sequenced in a study of CD8 T cells in ankylosing spondylitis. Study-wide findings and caveats: For ankylosing spondylitis blood, a TCR beta motif of 8 or 9 highly homologous variants appeared characteristic.

TCRdb recomputed calls from the 5' RACE reads with MiXCR, one row per CDR3 protein. The repertoire holds 200,000 to 250,000 distinct CDR3 sequences, with 18% as singletons. Their antigen targets remain unknown. The sequenced sample consisted of blood, either unsorted or a sorted T cell fraction (not recorded which). The receptor source for this set is a male donor with ankylosing spondylitis.

In this sample, this clonotype turned up a few times. The J gene is TRBJ2-2, the V gene TRBV27, with D possibly being TRBD1 (6 bases). The V gene's germline CDR1 is MNHEY and CDR2 SMNVEV (reference sequence). The length of the CDR3 is 14 residues. With 10 bases removed from V and 1 base from J, the gap between germline ends came to 13 bases. The DNA of the CDR3 is TGTGCCACCAGGGGACAACTGAACACCGGGGAGCTGTTTTTT. Translating gives CATRGQLNTGELFF.

J is TRBJ2-7 and V is TRBV29-1, with 7 positions matching TRBD2. The CDR3 has 14 residues. Trimming took 4 bases from V and 2 from J; bases not matched to a gene: 8. CDR1 is SQVTM, CDR2 ANQGSEA, per germline. CDR3 residues: CSVVVAGDPYEQYF. The CDR3 bases are TGCAGCGTTGTGGTTGCGGGGGACCCCTACGAGCAGTACTTC.

In DNA, the CDR3 is TGTGCCAGCAGCCAAGGGACAGGGGATTCACCCCTCCACTTT. Residues: CASSQGTGDSPLHF. The chain recombines TRBV14 with TRBJ1-6, with 9 positions matching TRBD1. This CDR3 has 14 amino acids. Germline assignment: CDR1 SGHDN and CDR2 FVKESK. V lost 1 base to trimming and J lost 8 bases; unmatched junction nucleotides: 0.

This chain links TRBV7-6 with TRBJ2-7, with D tentatively TRBD1 (5 bases). The germline V gene has CDR1 SGHVS and CDR2 FNYEAQ. The CDR3 has 14 amino acids. The germline V and J ends were trimmed by 1 base and 3 bases, with 10 bases remaining between them. The CDR3: CASSLEDTNYEQYF. The CDR3 DNA reads TGTGCCAGCAGCTTAGAGGACACCAACTACGAGCAGTACTTC.

The genes are TRBV9 and TRBJ2-6, with unresolved D. Trimming shortened V by 0 bases and J by 0 bases, and 13 bases separated the two germline ends. This CDR3 is built from 18 residues. Germline values: CDR1 SGDLS, CDR2 YYNGEE. The DNA for the CDR3 is TGTGCCAGCAGCGTAGCTCCGCTGGCCGACTCTGGGGCCAACGTCCTGACTTTC. It yields the protein CASSVAPLADSGANVLTF.

This clonotype was counted a few times. The chain employs TRBV12-3 or TRBV12-4 and TRBJ1-5; D gene uncertain. The CDR3 is made up of 12 amino acids. CDR3 sequence reads: CASSPSNQPQHF. Here the CDR3 DNA reads TGTGCTTCCTCCCCCAGTAATCAGCCCCAGCATTTT.

This clonotype came up a few times. In DNA, the CDR3 is TGCAGTGCTAGCCCGTACAGGGAGACTAGCGGGGGGTTGCAAGAGACCCAGTACTTC. Amino acid sequence: CSASPYRETSGGLQETQYF. The chain uses TRBV20-1 and TRBJ2-5, with 13 bases matching TRBD2. CDR3 size: 19 residues. Trimming took 3 bases from V and 2 from J; bases not matched to a gene: 15. Germline-derived CDR1 and CDR2 are DFQATT and SNEGSKA (reference sequence).

Only a few counts were recorded for this clonotype. The V call is TRBV24-1, the J call TRBJ2-5; D is perhaps TRBD2 (5 bases). The V gene's germline CDR1 is KGHDR and CDR2 SFDVKD. The CDR3 spans 17 residues. Trimming cost V 3 bases and J 4 bases, with 20 bases left between them. CDR3 nucleotide sequence: TGTGCCACCAGTGATCCCAGTTTCGGGAATGCGGTAGAGACCCAGTACTTC. This gives the protein CATSDPSFGNAVETQYF.

This clonotype has more than one count but fewer than ten. The rearrangement uses TRBV12-3 or TRBV12-4 and TRBJ1-2; TRBD1 aligns across 7 bases. The CDR3 consists of 18 residues. J gave up 1 base and V 6 bases, and 17 bases lay outside the gene matches. The CDR3 region has the DNA TGTGCCAGCAGCCAAACAACTCCCGGACAGGATTTTAACTATGGCTACACCTTC. Its translation is CASSQTTPGQDFNYGYTF.

The chain carries TRBV6-2 or TRBV6-3 and TRBJ2-2; 9 nucleotides agree with TRBD1. The CDR3 runs to 14 residues. V lost 4 bases and J lost 7; bases outside the gene matches: 4. CDR1 MNHEY and CDR2 SVGEGT come from the germline V gene. The CDR3 is CASSWDREVGELFF. The CDR3 DNA reads as TGTGCCAGCAGTTGGGACAGGGAAGTCGGGGAGCTGTTTTTT.

The V call is TRBV27, the J call TRBJ1-1, with D possibly TRBD1 on 6 matching bases. The CDR3 runs to 16 residues. V was trimmed by 0 bases and J by 0 bases, leaving 11 bases between them. Germline CDR1 and CDR2: MNHEY and SMNVEV (reference sequence). The CDR3 reads CASSLSSTGLNTEAFF. The CDR3 DNA follows: TGTGCCAGCAGTTTATCCTCCACAGGGTTGAACACTGAAGCTTTCTTT.

The table lists this clonotype with a few counts. CDR3 in amino acids: CASSDQLAGATYQETQYF. The CDR3 bases are TGTGCCAGCAGTGACCAACTAGCGGGGGCGACCTACCAAGAGACCCAGTACTTC. The rearrangement uses TRBV25-1 and TRBJ2-5; 11 nucleotides agree with TRBD2. The V gene's germline CDR1 is MGHDK and CDR2 SYGVNS. This CDR3 has 18 residues. The V gene end was trimmed by 3 bases and the J gene end by 0 bases; junction bases not matched to a gene: 9.

This clonotype was observed a handful of times. V and J are TRBV27 and TRBJ1-1, with D hard to call. CDR1 and CDR2 from the germline V gene are MNHEY and SMNVEV (reference sequence). The CDR3 runs to 13 residues. V dropped 2 bases and J dropped 7 bases, with 11 bases sitting between them. CDR3 in amino acids: CASSLVVGLEAFF. Written as DNA, the CDR3 is TGTGCCAGCAGTTTAGTGGTAGGCCTTGAAGCTTTCTTT.

For the CDR3, the DNA is TGCGCCAGCAGTGGGACAGGGGAGGTCGGAGAAAAACTGTTTTTT. Protein sequence: CASSGTGEVGEKLFF. The rearrangement joins TRBV10-2 to TRBJ1-4; 9 nucleotides line up with TRBD1. Germline lookup yields CDR1 WSHSY and CDR2 SAAADI. Trimming removed 4 bases from V and 8 bases from J; junction bases left unmatched: 8. This CDR3 spans 15 amino acids.

In this sample, this clonotype turned up many times. V is TRBV4-3 and J is TRBJ2-1; 11 bases line up with TRBD2. Germline assignment: CDR1 LGHNA and CDR2 YSLEER. This CDR3 has 15 residues. V gave up 4 bases and J gave up 4 bases; unmatched junction bases: 3. CDR3 amino acids: CASSPTSGSYNEQFF. In DNA, the CDR3 is TGCGCCAGCAGCCCAACTAGCGGGAGTTACAATGAGCAGTTCTTC.

This clonotype was counted only a few times. The genes are TRBV3-1 and TRBJ2-5, with 9 bases fitting TRBD2. Trimming cost V 3 bases and J 4 bases; bases outside gene matches: 6. The CDR3 consists of 15 residues. Germline CDR1 reads LGHDT; CDR2 reads YNNKEL (reference sequence). CDR3: CASSHGGGAGETQYF. CDR3 in DNA: TGTGCCAGCAGCCACGGCGGGGGGGCCGGAGAGACCCAGTACTTC.

V usage is TRBV4-2 and J usage is TRBJ1-6; tentative D call: TRBD1 (5 bases). This CDR3 is built from 15 residues. Germline V lookup: CDR1 LGHNA, CDR2 YNFKEQ. The ends were cut back, 1 base at V and 7 bases at J, with 11 bases in the middle. CDR3 coding DNA: TGTGCCAGCAGCCAAGTGAGGGGCGGGAATTCACCCCTCCACTTT. Translated, it gives CASSQVRGGNSPLHF.

The gene calls are TRBV7-9 and TRBJ1-1; 9 bases map to TRBD1. V lost 4 bases and J lost 5; bases outside the gene matches: 2. There are 13 residues in the CDR3. Germline CDR1 is SEHNR and CDR2 is FQNEAQ (reference sequence). The DNA for the CDR3 is TGTGCCAGCAGCTGGGACAGGGAAACTGAAGCTTTCTTT. Translated: CASSWDRETEAFF.